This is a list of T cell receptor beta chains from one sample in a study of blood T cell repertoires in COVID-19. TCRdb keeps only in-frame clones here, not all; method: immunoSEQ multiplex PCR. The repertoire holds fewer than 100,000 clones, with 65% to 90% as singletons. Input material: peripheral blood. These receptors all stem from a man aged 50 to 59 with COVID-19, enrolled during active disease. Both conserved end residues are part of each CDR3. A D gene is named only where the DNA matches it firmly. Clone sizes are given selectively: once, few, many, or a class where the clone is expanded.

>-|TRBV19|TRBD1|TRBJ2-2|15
TGTGCCAGTCGGGACAGGGGAGCGAACACCGGGGAGCTGTTTTTT
CASRDRGANTGELFF
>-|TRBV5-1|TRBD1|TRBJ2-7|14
TGCGCCAGCAGCCCCGGGACAGGGGGCTACGAGCAGTACTTC
CASSPGTGGYEQYF
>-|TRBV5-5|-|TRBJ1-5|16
TGTGCCAGCAGCTTGGCTGTGGTTGGGCCTAATCAGCCCCAGCATTTT
CASSLAVVGPNQPQHF
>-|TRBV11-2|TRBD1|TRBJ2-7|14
TGTGCCAGCAGCTTGACAGGGGGGGATTACGAGCAGTACTTC
CASSLTGGDYEQYF
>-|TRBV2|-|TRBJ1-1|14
TGTGCCAGCAGGGAGGGACGGGCGAACACTGAAGCTTTCTTT
CASREGRANTEAFF
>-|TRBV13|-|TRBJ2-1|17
TGTGCCAGCAGCCCCCCCGGAGGCGGGATGGGGTTCCATGAGCAGTTCTTC
CASSPPGGGMGFHEQFF
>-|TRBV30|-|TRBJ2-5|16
TGTGCCTGGAGTGCGTGGACACAAGGGGCCCAAGAGACCCAGTACTTC
CAWSAWTQGAQETQYF
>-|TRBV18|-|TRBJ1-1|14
TGTGCCAGCTCACCTCAACAGGGGAACACTGAAGCTTTCTTT
CASSPQQGNTEAFF
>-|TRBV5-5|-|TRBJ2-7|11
TGTGCCAGCAGCTTCAACTACGAGCAGTACTTC
CASSFNYEQYF
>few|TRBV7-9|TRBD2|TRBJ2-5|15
TGTGCCAGCAGCTTATCGACAGCGGGGAGGGAGACCCAGTACTTC
CASSLSTAGRETQYF
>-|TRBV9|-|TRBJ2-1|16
TGTGCCAGCAGCGTAGGTGAGGGAGTCCCTCCTCATGAGCAGTTCTTC
CASSVGEGVPPHEQFF
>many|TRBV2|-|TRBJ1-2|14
TGTGCCAGCAGGGGACAACGGCTCTACTATGGCTACACCTTC
CASRGQRLYYGYTF
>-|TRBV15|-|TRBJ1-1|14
TGTGCCACCAGCAGAGATCTAGGCCCCAGGGCAGCTTTCTTT
CATSRDLGPRAAFF
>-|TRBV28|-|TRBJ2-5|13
TGTGCCGGGGGCAGGGGAATAGAAGAGACCCAGTACTTC
CAGGRGIEETQYF
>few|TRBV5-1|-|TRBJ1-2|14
TGCGCCAGCAGCCTATTACAGGGCCGGGGTGGCTACACCTTC
CASSLLQGRGGYTF
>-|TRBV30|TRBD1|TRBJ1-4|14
TGTGCCTGGACACCCGGACAGGGAGGAGAAAAACTGTTTTTT
CAWTPGQGGEKLFF
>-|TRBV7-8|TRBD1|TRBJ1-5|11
TGTGCCAGCAGCCTCGGACAGGCCCAGCATTTT
CASSLGQAQHF
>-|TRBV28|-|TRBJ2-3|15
TGTGCCAGCAGCCTCCGGGACACTAGCACAGATACGCAGTATTTT
CASSLRDTSTDTQYF
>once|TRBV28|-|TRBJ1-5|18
TGTGCCAGCAGTATACCGGGTGCCGGGTTTCGGAGCAATCAGCCCCAGCATTTT
CASSIPGAGFRSNQPQHF
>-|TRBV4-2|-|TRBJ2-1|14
TGTGCCAGCAGCTCGGGACTGGGGGACAATGAGCAGTTCTTC
CASSSGLGDNEQFF
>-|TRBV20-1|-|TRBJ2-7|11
TGCAGTGCTAGATGGCAGAACCAGCAGTACTTC
CSARWQNQQYF
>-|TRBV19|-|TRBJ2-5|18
TGTGCCAGTAGTCCCCGGGTCAGTGTTCGGGTCGGCCAAGAGACCCAGTACTTC
CASSPRVSVRVGQETQYF